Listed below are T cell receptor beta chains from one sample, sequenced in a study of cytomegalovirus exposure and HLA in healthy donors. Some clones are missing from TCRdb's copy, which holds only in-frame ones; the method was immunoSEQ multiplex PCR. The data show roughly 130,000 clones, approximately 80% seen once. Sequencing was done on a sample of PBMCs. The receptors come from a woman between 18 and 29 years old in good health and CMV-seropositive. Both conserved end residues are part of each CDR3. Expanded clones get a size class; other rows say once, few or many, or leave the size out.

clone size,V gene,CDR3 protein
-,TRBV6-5,CASSGQLNTGELFF
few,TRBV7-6,CASTTQGYNEQFF
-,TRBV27,CASSLRGDNTEAFF
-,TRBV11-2,CASSPLSGSVSPLHF
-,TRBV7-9,CASSSNRDRAYNEQFF
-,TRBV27,CASSRDSNEQFF
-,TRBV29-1,CSVEGQGTDTQYF
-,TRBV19,CASSIELGALNTGELFF
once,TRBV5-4,CASSLAGQGAPEAFF
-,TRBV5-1,CASSLLGRGQGAYEQYF
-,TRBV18,CASSLGQGADQPQHF
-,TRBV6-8,CASSTGIGTGELFF
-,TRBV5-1,CASSLVSGGNEQYF
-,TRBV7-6,CASSLRDRDYEQYF
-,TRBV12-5,CASGLGGTPGSTDTQYF
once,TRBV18,CASSQTGNEQYF
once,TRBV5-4,CASSLEGLADEQFF
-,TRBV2,CASSDVEGGSYEQYF
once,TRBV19,CASSISFNYGYTF
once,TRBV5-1,CASSLAVPPYEQYF
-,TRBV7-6,CASSSLVAGHPNTGELFF
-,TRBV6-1,CASSTGSGNSPLHF
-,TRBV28,CASREGVSGNYGYTF
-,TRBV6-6,CASTSPGTSPYEQYF
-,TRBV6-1,CASSVRVGGDPYQETQYF
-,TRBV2,CASSVAGQGGYGYTF
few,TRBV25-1,CASSDGGALGAFF
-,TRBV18,CASSPVGQAYNEQFF
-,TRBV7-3,CASSLNGARTF
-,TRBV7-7,CASSPLSVGTDTQYF
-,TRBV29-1,CSVQFPDTQYF
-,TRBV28,CASSLLGTSTYNEQFF
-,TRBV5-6,CASSGTGGLVEQYF
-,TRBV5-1,CASSYGGDTEAFF
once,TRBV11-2,CASSLDEGGGATGELFF
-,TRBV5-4,CASSRWDRDEKLFF
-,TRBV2,CASRPGENTGELFF
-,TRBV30,CAWSVGFKGAVYQPQHF
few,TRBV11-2,CASSPAGPYTGELFF
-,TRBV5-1,CASSSQRGFTGELFF
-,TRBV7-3,CASSRTVQETQYF
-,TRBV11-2,CASSLGPGAEAFF
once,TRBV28,CASTRDRMYYEQYF
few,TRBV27,CASAGVNQPQHF
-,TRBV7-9,CASSATSGTDEQYF
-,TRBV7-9,CSGRSGGTEAFF
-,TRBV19,CASSMEGQGRAGGLFF
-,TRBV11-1,CASSSLAGKKETQYF
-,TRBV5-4,CASSPGTSGGARTGELFF
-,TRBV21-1,CASSGHRGSQVGYTF
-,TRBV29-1,CSVAAGTDTQYF
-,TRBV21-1,CASSPGEAGPTQETQYF